This is a list of T cell receptor beta chains from one sample in a study of vaccination and CD4 T cells after COVID-19. TCRdb processed the PCR reads anew with MiXCR; each CDR3 protein has one entry. The sample consists of around 14,000 distinct CDR3 sequences, around 20% of them appearing once. Their cognate antigens are unknown. Specimen: cultured CD4+ T cells from blood. The receptors stem from a human donor with COVID-19. CDR3s include the opening cysteine and the closing phenylalanine or tryptophan.

V gene: TRBV28; CDR3 protein: CASSLLRIRSGNTIYF
V gene: TRBV15; CDR3 protein: CATSRVQGGNQPQHF
V gene: TRBV7-2; CDR3 protein: CASSPTTVSTGELFF
V gene: TRBV7-9; CDR3 protein: CASSLRRLAGGYTGELFF
V gene: TRBV5-1; CDR3 protein: CASSLVAGALNPTDTQYF
V gene: TRBV5-4; CDR3 protein: CASSLAGGNQPQHF
V gene: TRBV28; CDR3 protein: CASMSQAPGNTIYF
V gene: TRBV5-1; CDR3 protein: CASSLEGGTGEAFF
V gene: TRBV11-2; CDR3 protein: CASSLGGQVPNTEAFF
V gene: TRBV20-1; CDR3 protein: CSAPPGGGSLRNTEAFF
V gene: TRBV20-1; CDR3 protein: CSARGQGANTGELFF
V gene: TRBV29-1; CDR3 protein: CSVVIPGQGESGEQFF
V gene: TRBV5-1; CDR3 protein: CASSLGGSGNTEAFF
V gene: TRBV20-1; CDR3 protein: CSARRGANVLTF
V gene: TRBV5-4; CDR3 protein: CASSSAVTTNEKLFF
V gene: TRBV2; CDR3 protein: CASSDASTNYGYTF
V gene: TRBV10-3; CDR3 protein: CAISPVGETQYF
V gene: TRBV7-6; CDR3 protein: CASSRAGTGDEKLFF
V gene: TRBV6-1; CDR3 protein: CASRETGSGGYTF
V gene: TRBV20-1; CDR3 protein: CSASESKNIQYF
V gene: TRBV5-4; CDR3 protein: CASSLVGTSSSEQYF
V gene: TRBV7-6; CDR3 protein: CASSARSYGPYEQYF
V gene: TRBV10-3; CDR3 protein: CAIMLGLQRGIYEQYF
V gene: TRBV6-2/TRBV6-3; CDR3 protein: CASSYSLVNTQYF
V gene: TRBV20-1; CDR3 protein: CSARGAGETQYF
V gene: TRBV7-2; CDR3 protein: CANSLKRVGIETQYF
V gene: TRBV20-1; CDR3 protein: CSARRGTGVNTEAFF
V gene: TRBV6-1; CDR3 protein: CAGHRDRGGEQYF
V gene: TRBV20-1; CDR3 protein: CSAIWHDKTQYF
V gene: TRBV27; CDR3 protein: CASSPGRDNQPQHF
V gene: TRBV6-5; CDR3 protein: CASSYIGELNSPLHF
V gene: TRBV29-1; CDR3 protein: CSAAIGADNSPLHF
V gene: TRBV20-1; CDR3 protein: CSAGQGNQPQHF
V gene: TRBV28; CDR3 protein: CASSLMVGKGNYGYTF
V gene: TRBV9; CDR3 protein: CASSVAGGGQGSPEAFF
V gene: TRBV12-5; CDR3 protein: CASGLSSGNTIYF
V gene: TRBV11-2; CDR3 protein: CASGKGTDTQYF
V gene: TRBV19; CDR3 protein: CASRKAGEASYEQYF
V gene: TRBV5-1; CDR3 protein: CASRVVLNTEAFF
V gene: TRBV30; CDR3 protein: CAWSTRSGNTIYF
V gene: TRBV18; CDR3 protein: CASSPTGRGNQPQHF
V gene: TRBV2; CDR3 protein: CASRAHLGTAHF
V gene: TRBV7-9; CDR3 protein: CASSSSGGSSGNTIYF